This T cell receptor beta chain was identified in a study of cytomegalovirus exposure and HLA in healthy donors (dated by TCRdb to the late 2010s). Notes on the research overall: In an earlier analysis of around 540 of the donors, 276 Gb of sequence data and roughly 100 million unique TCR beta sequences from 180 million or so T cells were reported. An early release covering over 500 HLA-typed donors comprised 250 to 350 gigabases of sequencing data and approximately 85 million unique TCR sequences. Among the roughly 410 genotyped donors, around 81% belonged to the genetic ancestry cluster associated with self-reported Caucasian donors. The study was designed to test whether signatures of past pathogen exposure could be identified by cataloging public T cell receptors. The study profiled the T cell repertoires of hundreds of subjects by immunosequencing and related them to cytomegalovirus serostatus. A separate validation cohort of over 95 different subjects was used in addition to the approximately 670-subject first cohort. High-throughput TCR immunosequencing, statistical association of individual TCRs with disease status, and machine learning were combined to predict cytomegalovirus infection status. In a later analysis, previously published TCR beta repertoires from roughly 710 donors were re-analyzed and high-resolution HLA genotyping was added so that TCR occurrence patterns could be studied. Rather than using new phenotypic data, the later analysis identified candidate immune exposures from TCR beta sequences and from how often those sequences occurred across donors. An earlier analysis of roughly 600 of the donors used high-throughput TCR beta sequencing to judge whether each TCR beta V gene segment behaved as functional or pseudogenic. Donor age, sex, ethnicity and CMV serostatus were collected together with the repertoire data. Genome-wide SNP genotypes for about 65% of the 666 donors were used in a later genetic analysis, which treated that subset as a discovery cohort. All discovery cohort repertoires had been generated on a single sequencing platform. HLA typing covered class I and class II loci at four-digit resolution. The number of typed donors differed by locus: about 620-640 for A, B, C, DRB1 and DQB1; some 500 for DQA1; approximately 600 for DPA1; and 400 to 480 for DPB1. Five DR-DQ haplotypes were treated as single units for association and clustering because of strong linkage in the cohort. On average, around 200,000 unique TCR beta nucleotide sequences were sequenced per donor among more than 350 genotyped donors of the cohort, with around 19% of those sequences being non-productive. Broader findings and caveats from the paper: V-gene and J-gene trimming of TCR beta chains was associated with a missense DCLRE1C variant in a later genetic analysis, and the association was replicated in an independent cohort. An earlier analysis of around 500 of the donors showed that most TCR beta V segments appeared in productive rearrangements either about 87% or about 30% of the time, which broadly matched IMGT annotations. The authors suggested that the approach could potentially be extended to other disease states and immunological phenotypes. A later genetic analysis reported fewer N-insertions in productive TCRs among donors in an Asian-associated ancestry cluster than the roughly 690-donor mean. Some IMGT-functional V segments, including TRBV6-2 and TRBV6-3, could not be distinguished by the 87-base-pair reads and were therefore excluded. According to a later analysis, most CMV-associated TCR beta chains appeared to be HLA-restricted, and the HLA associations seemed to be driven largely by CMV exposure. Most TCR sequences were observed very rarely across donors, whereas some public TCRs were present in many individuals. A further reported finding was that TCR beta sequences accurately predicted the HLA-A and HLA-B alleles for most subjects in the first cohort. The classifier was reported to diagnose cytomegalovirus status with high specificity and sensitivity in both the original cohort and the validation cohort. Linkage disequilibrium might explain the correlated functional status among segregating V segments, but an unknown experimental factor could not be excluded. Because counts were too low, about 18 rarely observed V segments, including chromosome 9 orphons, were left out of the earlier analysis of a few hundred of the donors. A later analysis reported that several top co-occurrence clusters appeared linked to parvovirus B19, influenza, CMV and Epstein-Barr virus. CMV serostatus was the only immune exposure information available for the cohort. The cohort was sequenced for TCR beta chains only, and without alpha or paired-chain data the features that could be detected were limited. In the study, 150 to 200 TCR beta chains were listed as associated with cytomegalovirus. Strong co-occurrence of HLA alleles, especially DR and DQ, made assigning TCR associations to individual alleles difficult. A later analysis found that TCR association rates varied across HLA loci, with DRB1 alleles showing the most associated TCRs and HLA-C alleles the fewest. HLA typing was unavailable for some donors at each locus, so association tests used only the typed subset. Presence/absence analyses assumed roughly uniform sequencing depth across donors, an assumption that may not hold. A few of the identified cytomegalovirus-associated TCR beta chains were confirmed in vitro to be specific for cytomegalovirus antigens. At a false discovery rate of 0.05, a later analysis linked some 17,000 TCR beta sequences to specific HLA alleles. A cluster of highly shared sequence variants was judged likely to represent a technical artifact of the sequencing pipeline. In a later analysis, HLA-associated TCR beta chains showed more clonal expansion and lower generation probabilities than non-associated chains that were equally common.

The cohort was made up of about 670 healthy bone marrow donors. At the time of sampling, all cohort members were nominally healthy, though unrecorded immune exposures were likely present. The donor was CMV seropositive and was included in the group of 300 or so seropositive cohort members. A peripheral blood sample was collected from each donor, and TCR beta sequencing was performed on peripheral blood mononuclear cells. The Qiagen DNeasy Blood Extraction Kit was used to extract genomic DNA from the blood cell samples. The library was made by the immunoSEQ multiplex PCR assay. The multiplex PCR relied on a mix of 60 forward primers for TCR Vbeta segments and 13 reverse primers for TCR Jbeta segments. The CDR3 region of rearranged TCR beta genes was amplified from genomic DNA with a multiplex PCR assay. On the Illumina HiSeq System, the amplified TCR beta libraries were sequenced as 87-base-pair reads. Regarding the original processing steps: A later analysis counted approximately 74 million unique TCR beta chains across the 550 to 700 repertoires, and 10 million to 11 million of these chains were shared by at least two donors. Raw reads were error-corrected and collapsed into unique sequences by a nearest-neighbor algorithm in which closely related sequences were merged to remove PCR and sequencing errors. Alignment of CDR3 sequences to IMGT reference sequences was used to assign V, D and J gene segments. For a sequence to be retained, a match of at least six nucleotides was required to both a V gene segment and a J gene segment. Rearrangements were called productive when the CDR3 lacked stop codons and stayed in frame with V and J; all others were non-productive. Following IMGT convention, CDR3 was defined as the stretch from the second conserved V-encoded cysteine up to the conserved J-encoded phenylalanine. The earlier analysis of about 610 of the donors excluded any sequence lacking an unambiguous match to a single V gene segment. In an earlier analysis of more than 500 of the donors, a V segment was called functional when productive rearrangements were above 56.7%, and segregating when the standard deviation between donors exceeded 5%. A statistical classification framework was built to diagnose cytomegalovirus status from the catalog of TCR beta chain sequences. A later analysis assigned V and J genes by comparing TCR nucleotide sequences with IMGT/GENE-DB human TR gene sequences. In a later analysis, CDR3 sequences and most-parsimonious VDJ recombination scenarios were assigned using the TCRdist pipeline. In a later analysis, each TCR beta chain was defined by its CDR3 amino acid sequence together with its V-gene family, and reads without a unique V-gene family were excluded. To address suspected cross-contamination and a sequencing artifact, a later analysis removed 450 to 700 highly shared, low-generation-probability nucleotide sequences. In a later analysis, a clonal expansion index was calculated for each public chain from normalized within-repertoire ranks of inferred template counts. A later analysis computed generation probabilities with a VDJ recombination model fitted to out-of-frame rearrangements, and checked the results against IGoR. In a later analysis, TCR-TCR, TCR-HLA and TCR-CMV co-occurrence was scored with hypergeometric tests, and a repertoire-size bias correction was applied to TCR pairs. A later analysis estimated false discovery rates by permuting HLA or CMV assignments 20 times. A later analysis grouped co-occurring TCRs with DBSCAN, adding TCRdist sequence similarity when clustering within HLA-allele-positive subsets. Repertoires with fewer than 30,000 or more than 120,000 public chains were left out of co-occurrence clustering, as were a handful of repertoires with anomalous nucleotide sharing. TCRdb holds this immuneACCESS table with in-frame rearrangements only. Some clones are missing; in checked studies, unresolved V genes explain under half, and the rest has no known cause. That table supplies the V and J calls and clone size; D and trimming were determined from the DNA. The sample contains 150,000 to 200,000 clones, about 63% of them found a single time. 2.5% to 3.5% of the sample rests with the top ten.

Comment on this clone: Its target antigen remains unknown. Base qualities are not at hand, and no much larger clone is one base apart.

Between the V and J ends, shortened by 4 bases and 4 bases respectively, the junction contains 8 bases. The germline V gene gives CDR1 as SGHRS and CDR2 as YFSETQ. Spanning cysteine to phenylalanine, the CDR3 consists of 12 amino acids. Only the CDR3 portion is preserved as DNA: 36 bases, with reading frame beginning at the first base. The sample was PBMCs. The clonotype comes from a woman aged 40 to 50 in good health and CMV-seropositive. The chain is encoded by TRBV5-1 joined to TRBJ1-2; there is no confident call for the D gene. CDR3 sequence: CASSGDFYGYTF. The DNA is TGCGCCAGCAGCGGAGACTTCTATGGCTACACCTTC. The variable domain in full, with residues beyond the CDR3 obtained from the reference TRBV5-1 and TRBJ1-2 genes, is KAGVTQTPRYLIKTRGQQVTLSCSPISGHRSVSWYQQTPGQGLQFLFEYFSETQRNKGNFPGRFSGRQFSNSRSEMNVSTLELGDSALYLCASSGDFYGYTFGSGTRLTVV.